This T cell receptor (beta chain) appears in the sequencing data of a study of blood T cell repertoires in COVID-19 (dated by TCRdb to 2019 to 2021). For context, the study as a whole: The collaborator samples originated in the United States, Italy and Spain and spanned the acute and convalescent phases of COVID-19. The material from the prospective study consisted of cDNA or gDNA derived from T cells, B-cell-depleted T cells, or PBMCs. The dataset comprised deeply sampled blood TCRbeta repertoires from subjects exposed to, actively infected with, or recovered from COVID-19. The repertoires were released in a freely available public database meant as a resource for research on the immune response to SARS-CoV-2. The samples were drawn from two sources: the first 160 participants of the ongoing ImmuneRACE study, and 1,000 to 1,500 subjects contributed by 6 global collaborators. A de-identified subject ID, COVID-19 status, age in years and sex were almost always included in the sample metadata. HLA class I and class II types, where available, came from metadata supplied by the sample provider rather than from assay-based typing.

Enrolling through a virtual design, the prospective study's participants ranged in age from roughly 18 to 100 years and lived across approximately 25 United States geographic areas. In the prospective study, participants were assigned to cohorts based on the clinical history participants reported in a screening survey and a study questionnaire. Exposed participants were defined as having been in contact with someone with a PCR-confirmed or clinician-diagnosed COVID-19 case within 2 weeks of study entry. Mobile phlebotomists in the prospective study collected whole blood, serum and a nasopharyngeal or oropharyngeal swab from every participant. Over an approximately two-month period, participants in the prospective study had the option of providing additional blood draws and questionnaires. Blood samples from the prospective study were shipped frozen or at room temperature prior to DNA extraction.

The paper as a whole reports these results and caveats: How much clinical and demographic metadata was included differed by source and by participant, and the metadata was provided uncurated.

TCRbeta CDR3 regions were amplified from genomic DNA using the immunoSEQ Assay, a bias-controlled multiplex PCR. As for the authors' bioinformatics: The number of nucleated cells in each sample was estimated by amplification of reference gene primers within the assay. Sequence reads were collapsed and filtered to measure the absolute abundance of every unique TCRbeta CDR3 rearrangement. For each sample, productive Simpson clonality was calculated as the square root of Simpson's diversity index over productive rearrangements. TCRdb holds this immuneACCESS table with in-frame rearrangements only. Some clones are missing; in checked studies, unresolved V genes explain under half, and the rest has no known cause. Clone size and the V and J calls come from that table; the DNA yielded D and trimming. The sample has hundreds of thousands of clones on record, 75% to 90% of them singletons. Under 2% of the sample lies in the top ten.

This clone was seen just once. Its cognate antigen has yet to be identified. Qualities for individual bases were not recorded, and no much larger clone is one base off. Its CDR3 holds 15 amino acids, cysteine through phenylalanine. Only CDR3 DNA remains: 45 bases, in frame from the first base. CDR1 and CDR2 are drawn from the germline V gene: MNHEY, SVGAGI. V was cut back by 6 bases and J by 0 bases, leaving a gap of 12 bases between them. The chain was built from TRBV6-5 and TRBJ1-3; the D gene is not confidently resolved. This clonotype originated in a woman younger than 45 who had been exposed to COVID-19. The source material was PBMCs or T cells enriched from blood (not recorded which). The CDR3 in this case is CASSYRLISGNTIYF. The nucleotide sequence is given as TGTGCCAGCAGCTACCGACTGATCTCTGGAAACACCATATATTTT.